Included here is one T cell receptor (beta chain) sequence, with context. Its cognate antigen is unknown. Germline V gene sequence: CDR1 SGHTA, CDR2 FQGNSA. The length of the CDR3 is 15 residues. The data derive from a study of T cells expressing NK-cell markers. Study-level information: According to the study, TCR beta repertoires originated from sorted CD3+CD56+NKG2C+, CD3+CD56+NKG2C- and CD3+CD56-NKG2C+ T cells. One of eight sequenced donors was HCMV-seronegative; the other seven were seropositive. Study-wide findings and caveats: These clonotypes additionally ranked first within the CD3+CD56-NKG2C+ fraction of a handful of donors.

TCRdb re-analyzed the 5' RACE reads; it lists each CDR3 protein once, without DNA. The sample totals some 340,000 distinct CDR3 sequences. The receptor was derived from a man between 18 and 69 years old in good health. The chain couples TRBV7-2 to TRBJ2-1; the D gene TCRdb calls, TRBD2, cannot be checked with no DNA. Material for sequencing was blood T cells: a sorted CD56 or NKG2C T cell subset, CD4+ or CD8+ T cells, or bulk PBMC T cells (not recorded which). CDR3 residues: CASSPKSGGYNEQFF.